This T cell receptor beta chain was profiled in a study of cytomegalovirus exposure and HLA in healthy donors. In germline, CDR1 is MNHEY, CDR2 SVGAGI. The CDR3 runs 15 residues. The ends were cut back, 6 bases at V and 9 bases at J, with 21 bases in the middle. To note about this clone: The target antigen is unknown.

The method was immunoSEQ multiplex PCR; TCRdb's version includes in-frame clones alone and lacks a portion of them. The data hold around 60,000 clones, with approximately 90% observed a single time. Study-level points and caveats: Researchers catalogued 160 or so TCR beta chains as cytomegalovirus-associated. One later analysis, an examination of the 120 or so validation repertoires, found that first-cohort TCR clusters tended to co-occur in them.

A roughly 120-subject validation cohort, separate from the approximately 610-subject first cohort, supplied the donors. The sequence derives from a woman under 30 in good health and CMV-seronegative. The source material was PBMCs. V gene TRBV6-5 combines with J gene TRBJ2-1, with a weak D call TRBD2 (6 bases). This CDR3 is CASSRLVDSPSEQFF. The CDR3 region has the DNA TGTGCCAGCAGCCGACTAGTCGATAGCCCCAGTGAGCAGTTCTTC.